This is a list of T cell receptor beta chains from one sample in a study of OX40 agonist ivuxolimab in advanced cancers. The repertoire was sequenced with immunoSEQ multiplex PCR; TCRdb's copy has only in-frame clones and lacks some. The sample lists 20,000 to 25,000 clones, around 80% occurring once. Material: CD4+ or CD8+ T cells sorted from blood, obtained in a trial of the OX40 agonist ivuxolimab. The origin of the receptors is an adult with an advanced solid tumor such as melanoma, head and neck, liver or kidney cancer. Both conserved end residues are part of each CDR3. Fields, in order: J gene, clone size, V gene, D gene, CDR3 DNA, CDR3 protein. D genes are given only for firm matches. Size tells how often a clone was seen (once, few, many) or the class of an expanded clone, and some rows leave it out.

>TRBJ2-1|NA|TRBV27|TRBD2
TGTGCCAGCAGTTTTAAGGTAGCGGGAGGGGATGAGCAGTTCTTC
CASSFKVAGGDEQFF
>TRBJ2-1|NA|TRBV19|NA
TGTGCCAGTAGTATAGGCCCCCCAGGGAATGAGCAGTTCTTC
CASSIGPPGNEQFF
>TRBJ2-7|once|TRBV7-2|NA
TGTGCCAGCAGCTTAGACGTTAGCGGCTCCTACGAGCAGTACTTC
CASSLDVSGSYEQYF
>TRBJ2-3|once|TRBV15|TRBD2
TGTGCCACCAGCGGCCTGGGAGGGGCGATCACAGATACGCAGTATTTT
CATSGLGGAITDTQYF
>TRBJ2-3|medium-sized|TRBV7-3|TRBD2
TGTGCCAGCAGCCTCGGACTAGTGCCTAGCACAGATACGCAGTATTTT
CASSLGLVPSTDTQYF
>TRBJ1-5|once|TRBV10-3|NA
TGTGCCGTAGGGGAGGGGTTAGGACAGCCCCAGCATTTT
CAVGEGLGQPQHF
>TRBJ2-2|NA|TRBV28|NA
TGTGCCAGCAGTCCGCGGATTCTGGGGGAGCTGTTTTTT
CASSPRILGELFF
>TRBJ2-3|NA|TRBV9|TRBD2
TGTGCCAGCAGCGTAGAAGCGGGAGGGCCAACAGATACGCAGTATTTT
CASSVEAGGPTDTQYF
>TRBJ2-7|medium-sized|TRBV5-1|TRBD2
TGCGCCAGCAGCTTGAGTCTAGCGGGCTACGAGCAGTACTTC
CASSLSLAGYEQYF
>TRBJ2-7|NA|TRBV10-3|TRBD1
TGTGCCATCAGGGGGACAGGGGGCAACTACGAGCAGTACTTC
CAIRGTGGNYEQYF
>TRBJ1-1|NA|TRBV28|NA
TGTGCCAGCAGTCACCGCGGACAGATCGAAGCTTTCTTT
CASSHRGQIEAFF
>TRBJ2-1|NA|TRBV7-3|NA
TGTGCCAGCAGCTTAGGGACACCTGCCTACAATGAGCAGTTCTTC
CASSLGTPAYNEQFF
>TRBJ1-5|NA|TRBV20-1|NA
TGCAGTGAAGAGCCCCAGCATTTT
CSEEPQHF
>TRBJ2-7|NA|TRBV5-6|NA
TGTGCCAGCAGCTTGGTAGGAGGGGGGTTTCTGATCGAGCAGTACTTC
CASSLVGGGFLIEQYF
>TRBJ2-1|once|TRBV7-9|TRBD2
TGTGCCAGCAGCTCGACCGGGACTAGCGGGAGTTTCTACAATGAGCAGTTCTTC
CASSSTGTSGSFYNEQFF
>TRBJ2-7|medium-sized|TRBV7-9|TRBD2
TGTGCCAGCAGCTCGTCCCTCAGCGGGAGCTTCCCCTACGAGCAGTACTTC
CASSSSLSGSFPYEQYF
>TRBJ2-3|once|TRBV7-9|TRBD1
TGTGCCAGCAGCTTGAGCAGGGGGCCCACAGATACGCAGTATTTT
CASSLSRGPTDTQYF
>TRBJ2-2|few|TRBV27|NA
TGTGCCAGCAGTTTTGGGCTCGGGGAGCTGTTTTTT
CASSFGLGELFF
>TRBJ1-1|few|TRBV4-1|NA
TGCGCCAGCACCGAGAGGGCGGGCGGGTTGGAAGCTTTCTTT
CASTERAGGLEAFF
>TRBJ2-2|medium-sized|TRBV30|NA
TGTGCCTGGAGTACTGGGGGGGAGCTGTTTTTT
CAWSTGGELFF
>TRBJ1-5|medium-sized|TRBV28|NA
TGTGCCAGCAGGGAGGGGTTAGGTCAGCCCCAGCATTTT
CASREGLGQPQHF
>TRBJ2-7|NA|TRBV19|NA
TGTGCCAGCGGACCGCCGGTCGAGCAGTACTTC
CASGPPVEQYF
>TRBJ2-3|NA|TRBV4-1|NA
TGCGCCAGCAGCCGGAACACAGGGTTTCGAGATACGCAGTATTTT
CASSRNTGFRDTQYF
>TRBJ1-1|NA|TRBV5-6|NA
TGTGCCAGCAGCTACCTCGGGGGCAAGGACACTGAAGCTTTCTTT
CASSYLGGKDTEAFF
>TRBJ1-2|NA|TRBV28|NA
TGTGCCAGCAGCCCTACCGCTTACTATGGCTACACCTTC
CASSPTAYYGYTF
>TRBJ2-5|NA|TRBV13|TRBD1
TGTGCCAGCACAGACCGGGACAGGGAAGAGACCCAGTACTTC
CASTDRDREETQYF
>TRBJ2-7|NA|TRBV6-5|NA
TGTGCCAGCAGTTACGGGTCAGGGAGCTCCTACGAGCAGTACTTC
CASSYGSGSSYEQYF